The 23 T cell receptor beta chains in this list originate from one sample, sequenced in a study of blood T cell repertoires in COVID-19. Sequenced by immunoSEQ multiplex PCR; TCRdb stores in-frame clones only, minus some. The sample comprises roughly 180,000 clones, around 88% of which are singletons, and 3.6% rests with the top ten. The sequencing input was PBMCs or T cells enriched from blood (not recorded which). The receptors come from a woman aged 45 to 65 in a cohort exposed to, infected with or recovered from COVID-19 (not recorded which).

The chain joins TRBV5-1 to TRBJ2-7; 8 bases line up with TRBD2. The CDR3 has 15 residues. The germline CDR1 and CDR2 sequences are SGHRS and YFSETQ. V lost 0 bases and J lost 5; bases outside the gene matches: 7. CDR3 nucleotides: TGCGCCAGCAGCTTGGAAGCGGGGGACTCTGACGAGCAGTACTTC. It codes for CASSLEAGDSDEQYF.

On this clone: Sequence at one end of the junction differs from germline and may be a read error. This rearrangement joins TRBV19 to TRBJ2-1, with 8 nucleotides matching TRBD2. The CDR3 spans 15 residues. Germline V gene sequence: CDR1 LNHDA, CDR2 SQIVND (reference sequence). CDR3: CASSIDGGAYDEQFF. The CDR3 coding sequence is TGTGCCAGTAGTATTGACGGGGGGGCCTACGATGAGCAGTTCTTC.

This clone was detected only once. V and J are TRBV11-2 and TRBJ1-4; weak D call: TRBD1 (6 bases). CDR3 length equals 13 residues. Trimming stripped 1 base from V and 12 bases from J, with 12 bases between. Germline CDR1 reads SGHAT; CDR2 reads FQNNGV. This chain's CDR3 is CASSLVGGRELFF. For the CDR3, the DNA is TGTGCCAGCAGCTTAGTAGGGGGAAGGGAACTGTTTTTT. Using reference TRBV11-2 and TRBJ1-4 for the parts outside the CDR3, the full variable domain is EAGVAQSPRYKIIEKRQSVAFWCNPISGHATLYWYQQILGQGPKLLIQFQNNGVVDDSQLPKDRFSAERLKGVDSTLKIQPAKLEDSAVYLCASSLVGGRELFFGSGTQLSVL.

The CDR3: CASSFGPDSQETQYF. As DNA, the CDR3 is TGTGCCAGCAGTTTCGGCCCCGACAGTCAGGAGACCCAGTACTTC. The genes are TRBV28 and TRBJ2-5; D possibly corresponds to TRBD1 (5 bases). Looked up from germline, CDR1 is MDHEN and CDR2 is SYDVKM. This CDR3 spans 15 amino acids. Trimming pared 3 bases from V and 5 bases from J, leaving 16 bases between.

CDR3 protein: CASSKVGELNTGELFF. The DNA for the CDR3 is TGTGCCAGCAGCAAAGTTGGGGAGCTAAACACCGGGGAGCTGTTTTTT. This chain uses TRBV21-1 with TRBJ2-2; the table's D call, TRBD2, has no DNA check behind it. TRBV21-1 is termed a pseudogene. The CDR3 has 16 residues.

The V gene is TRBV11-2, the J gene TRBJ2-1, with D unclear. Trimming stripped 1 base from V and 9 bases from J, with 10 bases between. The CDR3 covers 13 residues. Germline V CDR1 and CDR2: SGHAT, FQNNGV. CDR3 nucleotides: TGTGCCAGCAGCTTAGCTGGCAGAGGTGAGCAGTTCTTC. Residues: CASSLAGRGEQFF.

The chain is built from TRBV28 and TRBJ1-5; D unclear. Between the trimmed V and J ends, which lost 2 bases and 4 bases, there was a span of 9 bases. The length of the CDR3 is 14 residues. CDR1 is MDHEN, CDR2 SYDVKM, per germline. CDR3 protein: CASSLSIVNQPQHF. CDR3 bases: TGTGCCAGCAGTTTAAGTATAGTTAATCAGCCCCAGCATTTT.

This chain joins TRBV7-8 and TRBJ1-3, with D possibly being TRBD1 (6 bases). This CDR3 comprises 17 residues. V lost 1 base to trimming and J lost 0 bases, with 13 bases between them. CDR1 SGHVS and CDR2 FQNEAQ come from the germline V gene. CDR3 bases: TGTGCCAGCAGCTTAGTGGCCGGGGGGGCCTCTGGAAACACCATATATTTT. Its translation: CASSLVAGGASGNTIYF.

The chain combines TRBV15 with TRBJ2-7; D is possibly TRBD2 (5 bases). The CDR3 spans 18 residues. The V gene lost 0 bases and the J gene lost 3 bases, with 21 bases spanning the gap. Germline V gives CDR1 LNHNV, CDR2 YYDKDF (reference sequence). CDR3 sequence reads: CATSRDAVTVGDLYEQYF. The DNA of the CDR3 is TGTGCCACCAGCAGAGACGCAGTGACGGTGGGAGACCTCTACGAGCAGTACTTC.

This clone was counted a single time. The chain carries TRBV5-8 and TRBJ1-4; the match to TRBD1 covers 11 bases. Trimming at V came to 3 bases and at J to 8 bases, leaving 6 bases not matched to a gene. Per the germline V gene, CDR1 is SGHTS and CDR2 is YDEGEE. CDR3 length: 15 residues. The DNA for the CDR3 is TGTGCCAGCAGCTCAAGGGACAGGGGGAAGGAAAAACTGTTTTTT. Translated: CASSSRDRGKEKLFF. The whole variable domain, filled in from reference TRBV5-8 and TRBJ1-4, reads EAGVTQSPTHLIKTRGQQATLRCSPISGHTSVYWYQQALGLGLQFLLWYDEGEERNRGNFPPRFSGRQFPNYSSELNVNALELEDSALYLCASSSRDRGKEKLFFGSGTQLSVL.

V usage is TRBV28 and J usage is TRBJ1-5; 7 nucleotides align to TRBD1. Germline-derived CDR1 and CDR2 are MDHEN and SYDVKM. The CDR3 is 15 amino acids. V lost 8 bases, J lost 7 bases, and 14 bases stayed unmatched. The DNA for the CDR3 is TGTGCCAGCCGACCAACACAGGGGTTAGGGCAGCCCCAGCATTTT. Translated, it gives CASRPTQGLGQPQHF.

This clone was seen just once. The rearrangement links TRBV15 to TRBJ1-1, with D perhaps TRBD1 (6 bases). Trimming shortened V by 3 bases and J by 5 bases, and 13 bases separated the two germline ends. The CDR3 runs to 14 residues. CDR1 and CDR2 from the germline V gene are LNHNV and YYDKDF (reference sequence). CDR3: CATSSGGVGTEAFF. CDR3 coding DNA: TGTGCCACCAGCAGTGGGGGCGTGGGGACTGAAGCTTTCTTT.

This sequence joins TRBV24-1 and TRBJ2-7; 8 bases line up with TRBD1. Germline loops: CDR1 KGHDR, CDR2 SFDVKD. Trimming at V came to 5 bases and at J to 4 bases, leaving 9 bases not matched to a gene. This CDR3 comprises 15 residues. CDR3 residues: CATSALTGTGYEQYF. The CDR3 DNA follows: TGTGCCACCAGTGCCCTAACCGGGACAGGATACGAGCAGTACTTC.

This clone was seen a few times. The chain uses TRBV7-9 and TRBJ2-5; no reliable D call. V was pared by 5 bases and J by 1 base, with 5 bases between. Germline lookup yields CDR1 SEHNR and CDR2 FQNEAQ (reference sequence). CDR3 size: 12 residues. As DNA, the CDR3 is TGTGCCAGCAGCCGTAGCCAAGAGACCCAGTACTTC. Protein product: CASSRSQETQYF.

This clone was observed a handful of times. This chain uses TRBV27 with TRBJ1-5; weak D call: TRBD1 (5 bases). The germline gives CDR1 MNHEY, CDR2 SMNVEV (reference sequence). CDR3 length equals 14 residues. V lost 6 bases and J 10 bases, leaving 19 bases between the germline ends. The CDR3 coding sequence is TGTGCCAGCAGCCCGCAGGGCCCTGTCGAACCCCAGCATTTT. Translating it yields CASSPQGPVEPQHF.

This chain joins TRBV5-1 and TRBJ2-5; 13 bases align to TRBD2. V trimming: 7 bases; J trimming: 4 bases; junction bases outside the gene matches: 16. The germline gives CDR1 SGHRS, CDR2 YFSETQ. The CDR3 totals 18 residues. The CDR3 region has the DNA TGCGCCAGCGGATCTGCACTAGCGGGGGGGCCGCCAGGAGAGACCCAGTACTTC. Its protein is CASGSALAGGPPGETQYF.

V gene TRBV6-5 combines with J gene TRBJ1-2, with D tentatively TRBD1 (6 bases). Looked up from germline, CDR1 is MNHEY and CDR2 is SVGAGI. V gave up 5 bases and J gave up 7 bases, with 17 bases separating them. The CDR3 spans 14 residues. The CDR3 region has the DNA TGTGCCAGCAGTCGGCAGCAGGGGATTTTTGGCTACACCTTC. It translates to CASSRQQGIFGYTF.

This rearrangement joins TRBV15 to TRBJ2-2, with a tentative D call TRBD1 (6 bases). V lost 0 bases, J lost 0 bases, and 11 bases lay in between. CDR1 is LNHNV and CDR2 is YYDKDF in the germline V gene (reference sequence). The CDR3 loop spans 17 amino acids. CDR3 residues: CATSRDRQGSNTGELFF. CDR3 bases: TGTGCCACCAGCAGAGATCGGCAGGGGTCGAACACCGGGGAGCTGTTTTTT.

The CDR3 reads CASSPFGVSGNTIYF. CDR3 nucleotides: TGTGCCAGCAGCCCTTTCGGGGTCTCTGGAAACACCATATATTTT. This chain links TRBV9 with TRBJ1-3, with D hard to call. Trimming cost V 4 bases and J 0 bases, with 11 bases left between them. CDR3 length: 15 residues. Per the germline V gene, CDR1 is SGDLS and CDR2 is YYNGEE.

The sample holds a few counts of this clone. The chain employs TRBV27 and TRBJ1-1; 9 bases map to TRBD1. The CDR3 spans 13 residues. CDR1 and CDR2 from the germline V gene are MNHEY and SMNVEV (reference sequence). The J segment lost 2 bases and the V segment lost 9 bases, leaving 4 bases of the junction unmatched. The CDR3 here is CASRTGANTEAFF. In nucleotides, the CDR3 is TGTGCCAGTAGGACAGGGGCCAACACTGAAGCTTTCTTT.

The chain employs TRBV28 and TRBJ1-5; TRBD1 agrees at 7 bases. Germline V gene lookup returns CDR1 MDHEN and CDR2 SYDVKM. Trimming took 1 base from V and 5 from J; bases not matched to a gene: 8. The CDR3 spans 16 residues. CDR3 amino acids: CASSLSRQGIDQPQHF. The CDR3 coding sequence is TGTGCCAGCAGTTTATCCAGACAGGGAATCGATCAGCCCCAGCATTTT. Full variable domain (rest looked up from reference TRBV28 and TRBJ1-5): DVKVTQSSRYLVKRTGEKVFLECVQDMDHENMFWYRQDPGLGLRLIYFSYDVKMKEKGDIPEGYSVSREKKERFSLILESASTNQTSMYLCASSLSRQGIDQPQHFGDGTRLSIL.

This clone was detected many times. The CDR3 DNA reads as TGTGCCAGCAGTGAAGGGGGAGGGTTGCAGTTCTTC. Translating gives CASSEGGGLQFF. This chain joins TRBV2 and TRBJ2-1; TRBD2 aligns across 7 bases. J was trimmed by 12 bases and V by 1 base; bases with no gene match: 3. Germline values: CDR1 SNHLY, CDR2 FYNNEI. The length of the CDR3 is 12 residues.

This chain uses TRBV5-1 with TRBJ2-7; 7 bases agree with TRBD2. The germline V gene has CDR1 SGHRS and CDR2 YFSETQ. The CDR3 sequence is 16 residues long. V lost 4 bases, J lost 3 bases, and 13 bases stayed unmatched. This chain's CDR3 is CASSPSGPAAGYEQYF. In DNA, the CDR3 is TGCGCCAGCAGCCCTAGCGGACCAGCTGCCGGCTACGAGCAGTACTTC.